This TCR beta chain was sequenced in a study of molecular identifiers for immune sequencing clone quantification. Overall study: In replicates, RNA taken from around 18,000 or 91,000 naive CD8 cells was divided five ways, and four portions underwent sequencing.

At least ten counts were recorded for this clonotype. Its antigen remains unidentified. TCRdb reprocessed the PCR reads with MiXCR, giving one entry per CDR3 protein. This repertoire shows about half a million distinct CDR3 sequences, over 20% found once; its top ten account for about 0.8%. This CDR3 is 12 amino acids long. CDR1 is SGHVS, CDR2 FQNEAQ, per germline. V was clipped by 7 bases and J by 4 bases; unmatched bases: 4. Study-wide points: The share of molecules held by clones above 20 RNA copies was over 99% in effector cells and under 1% in naive cells.

A CD8+CD4-CCR7+CD45RA+ phenotype served as the sorting definition for naive CD8 T cells. Sequences were obtained from naive CD8+ T cells from blood, with Jurkat cell RNA spiked in. Subset here: FACS-sorted CD8+CD4-CCR7+CD45RA+ naive T cells. The V gene is TRBV7-8, the J gene TRBJ2-7, with 7 bases matching TRBD2. This receptor was taken from a human donor in good health. Some libraries in this study had Jurkat cell RNA spiked in. CDR3 nucleotide sequence: TGTGCCAGCATGTGGGGGGGGTACGAGCAGTACTTC. This encodes CASMWGGYEQYF.